This T cell receptor (beta chain) originates from a study of Graves' ophthalmopathy and Graves' hyperthyroidism. Study overall: Ophthalmopathy not arising within 18 months of follow-up defined hyperthyroidism as stable.

Using RNA transcripts, the TCR beta CDR3 regions were amplified. Second-round multiplex PCR followed a first-round RT-PCR using HTBI primers. From the multiplex PCR reads, TCRdb called clonotypes with MiXCR, one entry per CDR3 protein. Of over a million distinct CDR3 sequences in the sample, 35% to 40% were seen once. The CDR3 sequence is 14 residues long. The germline V gene has CDR1 MNHEY and CDR2 SVGAGI. The V end lost 3 bases, the J end lost 1 base, and 6 bases lay between the germline ends. On this clonotype: The antigen remains unidentified.

Study results and caveats: Researchers report that a 13-signature model separated ophthalmopathy from stable hyperthyroidism, posting about 91% sensitivity and roughly 83% specificity.

The sequence was obtained from an adult man with Graves' hyperthyroidism. This chain connects TRBV6-5 to TRBJ1-4, with unresolved D. The specimen was peripheral blood or thyroid tissue (not recorded which). The CDR3 DNA is TGTGCCAGCAGTTATAGTCGAACTAATGAAAAACTGTTTTTT. Protein sequence: CASSYSRTNEKLFF.